One sample yielded the 8 T cell receptor beta chains listed below, sequenced in a study of cytomegalovirus exposure and HLA in healthy donors. Primers for the PCR totalled 60 Vbeta and 13 Jbeta. Method: immunoSEQ multiplex PCR; TCRdb's copy keeps in-frame clones and lacks some. The specimen's table records about 140,000 clones. The sequenced sample consisted of PBMCs. The receptors come from a man aged 35 to 55 in good health and CMV-seronegative.

This chain links TRBV18 with TRBJ2-4, with 10 bases identical to TRBD1. The CDR3 runs 19 residues. V gave up 2 bases and J gave up 0 bases; unmatched junction bases: 10. Per the germline V gene, CDR1 is KGHSH and CDR2 is LQKENI. CDR3 nucleotides: TGTGCCAGCTCACCATGGGGACAGGGGCCTTCTCTAGCCAAAAACATTCAGTACTTC. It is translated as CASSPWGQGPSLAKNIQYF.

The gene calls are TRBV12-5 and TRBJ1-2; D remains unclear. The CDR3 has 15 amino acids. V was pared by 6 bases and J by 4 bases, with 18 bases between. Germline values: CDR1 LGHNT, CDR2 FRNRAP. CDR3 protein: CASGTFEQPIYGYTF. CDR3 coding DNA: TGTGCTAGTGGCACTTTTGAACAGCCTATCTATGGCTACACCTTC. Based on the CDR3 plus reference TRBV12-5 and TRBJ1-2, the full variable domain is DARVTQTPRHKVTEMGQEVTMRCQPILGHNTVFWYRQTMMQGLELLAYFRNRAPLDDSGMPKDRFSAEMPDATLATLKIQPSEPRDSAVYFCASGTFEQPIYGYTFGSGTRLTVV.

The chain couples TRBV10-3 to TRBJ2-2, with D perhaps TRBD1 (6 bases). CDR3 length equals 17 residues. Trimming left V 3 bases short and J 3 bases short, with 17 bases between. CDR1 and CDR2 (germline): ENHRY, SYGVKD. This CDR3 is CAISDSDRRGDTGELFF. The CDR3 nucleotides are TGTGCCATCAGTGACTCAGACAGGCGTGGGGACACCGGGGAGCTGTTTTTT.

This chain links TRBV11-2 with TRBJ2-3; possible D gene TRBD1, 6 bases. Germline V CDR1 and CDR2: SGHAT, FQNNGV. V gave up 1 base and J gave up 2 bases, with 10 bases separating them. The length of the CDR3 is 15 residues. Written as DNA, the CDR3 is TGTGCCAGCAGCTTAGTATGGGGGCCCACAGATACGCAGTATTTT. It codes for CASSLVWGPTDTQYF.

The rearrangement links TRBV5-1 to TRBJ1-1, with D possibly matching TRBD1 (5 bases). Per germline, CDR1 SGHRS and CDR2 YFSETQ. With 1 base removed from V and 1 base from J, the gap between germline ends came to 20 bases. The CDR3 is 18 residues long. CDR3 nucleotide sequence: TGCGCCAGCAGCTTGAGGCTCATTAACAGGACGCGGAACACTGAAGCTTTCTTT. Amino acid sequence: CASSLRLINRTRNTEAFF.

The genes are TRBV9 and TRBJ2-6; 10 bases agree with TRBD1. The CDR3 has 18 amino acids. The junction had 5 bases not matched to a gene; V was cut back by 2 bases and J by 0 bases. Per the germline V gene, CDR1 is SGDLS and CDR2 is YYNGEE. As DNA, the CDR3 is TGTGCCAGCAGCGTTGGGACAGGGGCCCTCTCTGGGGCCAACGTCCTGACTTTC. It codes for CASSVGTGALSGANVLTF.

The chain combines TRBV6-6 with TRBJ1-1; weak D call: TRBD1 (5 bases). The CDR3 has 13 amino acids. CDR1 is MNHNY, CDR2 SVGAGI, per germline (reference sequence). V shed 5 bases and J shed 4 bases, with 11 bases lying between them. Here the CDR3 reads CASSPTGGTEAFF. The CDR3, as DNA: TGTGCCAGCAGTCCAACGGGGGGCACTGAAGCTTTCTTT.

This chain uses TRBV6-9 with TRBJ2-5, with TRBD1 as a possible D gene (6 bases). This CDR3 spans 20 amino acids. Trimming shortened V by 4 bases and J by 0 bases, and 27 bases separated the two germline ends. Germline CDR1 is MNHGY and CDR2 is SVAAGI. The CDR3 sequence: CASSSVVVSNRDRDQETQYF. In DNA form, the CDR3 reads TGTGCCAGCAGTTCAGTCGTCGTATCCAACAGGGATAGGGACCAAGAGACCCAGTACTTC.